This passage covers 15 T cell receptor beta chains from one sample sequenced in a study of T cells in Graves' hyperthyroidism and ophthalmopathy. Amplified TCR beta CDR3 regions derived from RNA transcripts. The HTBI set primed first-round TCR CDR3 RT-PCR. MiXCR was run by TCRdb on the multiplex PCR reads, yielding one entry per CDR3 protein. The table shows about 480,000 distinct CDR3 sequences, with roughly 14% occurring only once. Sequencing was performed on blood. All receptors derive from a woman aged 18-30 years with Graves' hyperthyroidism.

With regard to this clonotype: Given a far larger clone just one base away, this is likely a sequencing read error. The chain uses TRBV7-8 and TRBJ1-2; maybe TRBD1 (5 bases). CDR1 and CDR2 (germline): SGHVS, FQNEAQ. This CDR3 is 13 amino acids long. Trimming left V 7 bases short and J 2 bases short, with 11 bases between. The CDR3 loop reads CASNPDRNYGYTF. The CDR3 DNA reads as TGTGCCAGCAACCCTGACAGAAACTATGGCTACACCTTC.

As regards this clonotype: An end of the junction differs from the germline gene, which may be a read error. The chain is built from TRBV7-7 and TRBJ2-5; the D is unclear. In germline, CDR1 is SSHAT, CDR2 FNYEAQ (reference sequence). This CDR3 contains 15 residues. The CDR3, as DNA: TGTGCTAGCAGCTTAGGGCCCAGAAACCAAGAGACCCAGTACTTC. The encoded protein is CASSLGPRNQETQYF.

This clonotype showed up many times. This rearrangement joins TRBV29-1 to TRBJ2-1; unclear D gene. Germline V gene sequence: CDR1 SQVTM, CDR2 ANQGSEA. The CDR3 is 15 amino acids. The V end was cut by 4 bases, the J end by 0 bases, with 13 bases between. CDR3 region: CSVGEAHSSYNEQFF. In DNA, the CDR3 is TGCAGCGTTGGCGAGGCCCATAGCTCCTACAATGAGCAGTTCTTC.

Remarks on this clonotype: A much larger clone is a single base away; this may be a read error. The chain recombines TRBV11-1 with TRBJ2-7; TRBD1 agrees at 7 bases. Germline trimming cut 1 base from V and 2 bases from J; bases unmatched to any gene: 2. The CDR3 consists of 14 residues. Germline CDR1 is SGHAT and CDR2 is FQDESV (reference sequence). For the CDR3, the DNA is TGTGCCAGCAGCTTAGTCAGGGGGACCTACGAGCAGTACTTC. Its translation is CASSLVRGTYEQYF. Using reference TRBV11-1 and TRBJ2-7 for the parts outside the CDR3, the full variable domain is EAEVAQSPRYKITEKSQAVAFWCDPISGHATLYWYRQILGQGPELLVQFQDESVVDDSQLPKDRFSAERLKGVDSTLKIQPAELGDSAMYLCASSLVRGTYEQYFGPGTRLTVT.

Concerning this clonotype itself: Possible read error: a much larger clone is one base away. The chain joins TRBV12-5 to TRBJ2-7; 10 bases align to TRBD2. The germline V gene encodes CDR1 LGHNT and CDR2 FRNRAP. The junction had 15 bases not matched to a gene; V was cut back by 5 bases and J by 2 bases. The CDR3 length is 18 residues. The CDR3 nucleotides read TGTGCTAGTGGTCCCGAATCTAGCGGGAGTTTAGTCACCTACGAGCAGTACTTC. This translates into CASGPESSGSLVTYEQYF. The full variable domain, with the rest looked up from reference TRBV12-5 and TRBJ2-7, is DARVTQTPRHKVTEMGQEVTMRCQPILGHNTVFWYRQTMMQGLELLAYFRNRAPLDDSGMPKDRFSAEMPDATLATLKIQPSEPRDSAVYFCASGPESSGSLVTYEQYFGPGTRLTVT.

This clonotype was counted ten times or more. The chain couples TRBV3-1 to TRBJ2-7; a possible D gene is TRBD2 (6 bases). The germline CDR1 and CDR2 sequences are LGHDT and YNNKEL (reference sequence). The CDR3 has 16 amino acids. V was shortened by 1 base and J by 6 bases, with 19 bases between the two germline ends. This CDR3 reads CASSQANGGLGTEQYF. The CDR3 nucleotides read TGTGCCAGCAGCCAAGCCAATGGGGGGTTGGGAACCGAGCAGTACTTC.

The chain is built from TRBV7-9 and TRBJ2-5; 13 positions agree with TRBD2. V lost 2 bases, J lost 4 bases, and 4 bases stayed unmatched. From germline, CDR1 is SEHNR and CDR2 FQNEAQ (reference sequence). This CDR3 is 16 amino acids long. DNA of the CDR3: TGTGCCAGCAGCTTAACTAGCGGGAGGGCCGGAGAGACCCAGTACTTC. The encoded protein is CASSLTSGRAGETQYF. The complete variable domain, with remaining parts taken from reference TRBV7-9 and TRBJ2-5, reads DTGVSQNPRHKITKRGQNVTFRCDPISEHNRLYWYRQTLGQGPEFLTYFQNEAQLEKSRLLSDRFSAERPKGSFSTLEIQRTEQGDSAMYLCASSLTSGRAGETQYFGPGTRLLVL.

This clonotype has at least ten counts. CDR3 in DNA: TGTGCCAGCAGCTTAGGACCCGGGGAGCTGTTTTTT. Amino acids: CASSLGPGELFF. J is TRBJ2-2 and V is TRBV11-3; D remains ambiguous. The V gene lost 1 base and the J gene lost 6 bases, with 3 bases spanning the gap. The CDR3 contains 12 residues. Germline CDR1 reads SGHNT; CDR2 reads YENEEA.

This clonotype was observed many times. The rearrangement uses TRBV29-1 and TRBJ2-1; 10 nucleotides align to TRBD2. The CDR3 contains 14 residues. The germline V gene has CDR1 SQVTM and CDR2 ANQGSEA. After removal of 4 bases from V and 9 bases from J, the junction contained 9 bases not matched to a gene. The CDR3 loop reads CSVGLAGAEGEQFF. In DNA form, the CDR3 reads TGCAGCGTTGGTCTAGCGGGAGCGGAGGGTGAGCAGTTCTTC.

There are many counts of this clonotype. The CDR3 sequence: CASSDPRFSYEQYV. In DNA form, the CDR3 reads TGTGCCAGCAGTGACCCTAGATTTAGCTACGAGCAGTACGTC. The gene calls are TRBV2 and TRBJ2-7; D is ambiguous. The CDR3 runs to 14 residues. Trimming pared 3 bases from V and 3 bases from J, leaving 12 bases between. CDR1 and CDR2 (germline): SNHLY, FYNNEI.

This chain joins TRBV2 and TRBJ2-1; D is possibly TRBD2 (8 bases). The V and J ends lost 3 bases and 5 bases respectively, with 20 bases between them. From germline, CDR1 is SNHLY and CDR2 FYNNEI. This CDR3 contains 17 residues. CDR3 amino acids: CASSEDRLREGHNEQFF. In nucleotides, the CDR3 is TGTGCCAGCAGTGAGGACAGGCTCCGGGAGGGTCACAATGAGCAGTTCTTC.

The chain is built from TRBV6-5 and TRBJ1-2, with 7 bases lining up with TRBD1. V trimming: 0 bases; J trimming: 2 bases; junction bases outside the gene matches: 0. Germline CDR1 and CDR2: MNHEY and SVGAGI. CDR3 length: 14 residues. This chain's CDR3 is CASSYSDRNYGYTF. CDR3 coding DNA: TGTGCCAGCAGTTACTCGGACAGGAACTATGGCTACACCTTC.

The CDR3 bases are TGTGCCAGCAGCCCGGGACTAGTCAGCAGTGAGCAGTTCTTC. Translation: CASSPGLVSSEQFF. This chain links TRBV7-8 with TRBJ2-1; 8 bases match TRBD2. This CDR3 is 14 amino acids long. Trimming removed 5 bases from V and 9 bases from J; junction bases left unmatched: 9. The germline gives CDR1 SGHVS, CDR2 FQNEAQ.

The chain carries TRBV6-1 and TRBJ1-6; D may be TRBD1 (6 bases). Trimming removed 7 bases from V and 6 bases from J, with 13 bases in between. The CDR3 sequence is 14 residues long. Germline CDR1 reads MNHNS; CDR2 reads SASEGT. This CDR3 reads CASNRDRSNSPLHF. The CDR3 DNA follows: TGTGCCAGCAATAGAGACAGGAGTAATTCACCCCTCCACTTT.

In DNA form, the CDR3 reads TGTGCCACCCCTGAAGGGCCTGAAGCTTTCTTT. Residues: CATPEGPEAFF. V is TRBV7-9 and J is TRBJ1-1; no clear D. Trimming cost V 10 bases and J 6 bases, with 12 bases left between them. Germline V gene data show CDR1 as SEHNR and CDR2 as FQNEAQ (reference sequence). This CDR3 contains 11 residues. Using reference TRBV7-9 and TRBJ1-1 for the parts outside the CDR3, the full variable domain is DTGVSQNPRHKITKRGQNVTFRCDPISEHNRLYWYRQTLGQGPEFLTYFQNEAQLEKSRLLSDRFSAERPKGSFSTLEIQRTEQGDSAMYLCATPEGPEAFFGQGTRLTVV.